These 27 T cell receptor beta chains were all obtained from the same sample, sequenced in a study of OX40 agonist ivuxolimab in advanced cancers. The data were produced by immunoSEQ multiplex PCR, yet TCRdb's version contains in-frame clones alone and is incomplete. Of roughly 41,000 clones listed, approximately 78% are singletons. The input for sequencing was CD4+ or CD8+ T cells sorted from blood, taken in a trial of the OX40 agonist ivuxolimab. The source of these receptors is an adult with an advanced solid tumor such as melanoma, head and neck, liver or kidney cancer.

V usage is TRBV23-1 and J usage is TRBJ1-2; TRBD1 matches 7 bases. TRBV23-1 is noted as an ORF with a role that remains uncertain. This CDR3 is built from 17 residues. J gave up 3 bases and V 2 bases, and 12 bases lay outside the gene matches. The CDR3 spells CASSQSWTGWWYYGYTF. The CDR3 DNA follows: TGCGCCAGCAGTCAAAGTTGGACAGGCTGGTGGTACTATGGCTACACCTTC.

This chain connects TRBV9 to TRBJ2-6, with 9 bases matching TRBD1. J gave up 1 base and V 4 bases, and 9 bases lay outside the gene matches. The germline CDR1 and CDR2 sequences are SGDLS and YYNGEE. The CDR3 has 18 residues. The CDR3 is CASSSPPGTGSGANVLTF. The CDR3, as DNA: TGTGCCAGCAGCTCACCACCCGGGACAGGGTCTGGGGCCAACGTCCTGACTTTC.

The chain joins TRBV6-1 to TRBJ2-3; 8 bases align to TRBD2. Per germline, CDR1 MNHNS and CDR2 SASEGT. The CDR3 is 13 residues long. Unmatched junction bases numbered 9, after V lost 11 bases and J lost 5 bases. CDR3 sequence (DNA): TGTGCCGCCCGGGGGGGGCCGGGAGATACGCAGTATTTT. As protein: CAARGGPGDTQYF.

As regards this clone: Other DNA sequences in the sample encode the same CDR3. CDR3 residues: CAWMVLPHEQYF. In DNA form, the CDR3 reads TGTGCCTGGATGGTCCTACCTCACGAGCAGTACTTC. The rearrangement links TRBV30 to TRBJ2-7, with D unresolved. V was shortened by 4 bases and J by 5 bases, with 12 bases between the two germline ends. The germline V gene has CDR1 GTSNPN and CDR2 SVGIG (reference sequence). The CDR3 has 12 amino acids.

This CDR3 reads CASSLGTVTGELFF. In DNA form, the CDR3 reads TGTGCCAGCAGCTTAGGTACAGTCACCGGGGAGCTGTTTTTT. The V and J genes are TRBV7-2 and TRBJ2-2; D unclear. Trimming left V 1 base short and J 4 bases short, with 7 bases between. The CDR3 spans 14 residues. Germline CDR1 SGHTA, CDR2 FQGNSA.

The chain carries TRBV27 and TRBJ2-2; D not certain. The CDR3 length is 16 residues. Trimming pared 6 bases from V and 1 base from J, leaving 15 bases between. CDR1 is MNHEY, CDR2 SMNVEV, per germline (reference sequence). For the CDR3, the DNA is TGTGCCAGCAGCACCTTGGGCAAGGGGAACACCGGGGAGCTGTTTTTT. It codes for CASSTLGKGNTGELFF.

The chain joins TRBV7-9 to TRBJ2-7; D perhaps matches TRBD2 (5 bases). The CDR3 runs to 14 residues. Germline-derived CDR1 and CDR2 are SEHNR and FQNEAQ (reference sequence). V shed 3 bases and J shed 5 bases, with 14 bases lying between them. CDR3 loop: CASSFVGGSNEQYF. CDR3 coding DNA: TGTGCCAGCAGCTTCGTAGGTGGGAGCAACGAGCAGTACTTC.

This clone was seen a handful of times. CDR3 protein: CASSETGAQETQYF. The CDR3 nucleotides read TGTGCCAGCAGTGAAACGGGGGCCCAAGAGACCCAGTACTTC. V and J are TRBV6-1 and TRBJ2-5; D tentatively fits TRBD1 or TRBD2 (6 bases each). Germline CDR1 and CDR2: MNHNS and SASEGT. The CDR3 has 14 amino acids. The V gene lost 2 bases and the J gene lost 1 base, with 8 bases spanning the gap.

This sequence joins TRBV7-8 and TRBJ1-5; D gene unclear. The CDR3 contains 17 residues. The ends were cut back, 5 bases at V and 4 bases at J, with 21 bases in the middle. The germline CDR1 and CDR2 sequences are SGHVS and FQNEAQ. Written as DNA, the CDR3 is TGTGCCAGCAGCCCTCAGTCGGGTGGTGCACCTAATCAGCCCCAGCATTTT. Its translation is CASSPQSGGAPNQPQHF. The variable domain in full, completed from reference TRBV7-8 and TRBJ1-5, reads GAGVSQSPRYKVAKRGQDVALRCDPISGHVSLFWYQQALGQGPEFLTYFQNEAQLDKSGLPSDRFFAERPEGSVSTLKIQRTQQEDSAVYLCASSPQSGGAPNQPQHFGDGTRLSIL.

The chain couples TRBV19 to TRBJ2-5, with 7 bases identical to TRBD2. Germline-derived CDR1 and CDR2 are LNHDA and SQIVND (reference sequence). Trimming at V came to 1 base and at J to 3 bases, leaving 5 bases not matched to a gene. The CDR3 has 15 amino acids. The CDR3 sequence: CASSIVTSAKETQYF. Written as DNA, the CDR3 is TGTGCCAGTAGTATAGTAACTAGCGCTAAAGAGACCCAGTACTTC. The variable domain in full, with the rest retrieved from reference TRBV19 and TRBJ2-5, is DGGITQSPKYLFRKEGQNVTLSCEQNLNHDAMYWYRQDPGQGLRLIYYSQIVNDFQKGDIAEGYSVSREKKESFPLTVTSAQKNPTAFYLCASSIVTSAKETQYFGPGTRLLVL.

J is TRBJ2-5 and V is TRBV2; maybe TRBD2 (6 bases). V lost 4 bases, J lost 11 bases, and 23 bases lay in between. The CDR3 is 15 amino acids. The germline CDR1 and CDR2 sequences are SNHLY and FYNNEI. CDR3 residues: CASSGQGLGSGEQYF. The CDR3 nucleotides read TGTGCCAGCAGTGGGCAGGGCTTAGGTTCGGGAGAGCAGTACTTC.

V and J are TRBV5-4 and TRBJ1-3; unclear D gene. The CDR3 runs 14 residues. The ends were cut back, 4 bases at V and 3 bases at J, with 11 bases in the middle. Germline CDR1 is SGHNT and CDR2 is YYREEE (reference sequence). CDR3 coding DNA: TGTGCCAGCAGCCTCACCGGGATTGGAAACACCATATATTTT. This codes for CASSLTGIGNTIYF. The full variable domain, with the rest looked up from reference TRBV5-4 and TRBJ1-3, is ETGVTQSPTHLIKTRGQQVTLRCSSQSGHNTVSWYQQALGQGPQFIFQYYREEENGRGNFPPRFSGLQFPNYSSELNVNALELDDSALYLCASSLTGIGNTIYFGEGSWLTVV.

The chain recombines TRBV25-1 with TRBJ1-5; D not resolved. The germline V and J ends were trimmed by 8 bases and 0 bases, with 14 bases remaining between them. The CDR3 totals 15 residues. CDR1 is MGHDK and CDR2 is SYGVNS in the germline V gene. The CDR3 loop is CASADSGSSNQPQHF. The CDR3 region has the DNA TGTGCCAGCGCAGACTCGGGGAGTAGCAATCAGCCCCAGCATTTT.

The chain employs TRBV7-8 and TRBJ2-7, with TRBD2 matching 10 bases. The CDR3 extends over 17 amino acids. Germline-derived CDR1 and CDR2 are SGHVS and FQNEAQ. V lost 0 bases to trimming and J lost 1 base; unmatched junction nucleotides: 6. CDR3 in amino acids: CASSLAPSGSTSYEQYF. The CDR3, as DNA: TGTGCCAGCAGCTTAGCGCCTAGCGGGAGTACGTCCTACGAGCAGTACTTC.

The chain joins TRBV29-1 to TRBJ2-7; 7 nucleotides align to TRBD2. This CDR3 is built from 15 residues. V dropped 0 bases and J dropped 0; count of bases not matched to a gene: 5. Germline V gene lookup returns CDR1 SQVTM and CDR2 ANQGSEA. CDR3 in amino acids: CSVEDQGGGSYEQYF. DNA of the CDR3: TGCAGCGTTGAAGATCAGGGCGGGGGCTCCTACGAGCAGTACTTC.

The rearrangement joins TRBV2 to TRBJ1-1, with D unresolved. Germline values: CDR1 SNHLY, CDR2 FYNNEI. This CDR3 is 13 amino acids long. The ends were cut back, 1 base at V and 2 bases at J, with 5 bases in the middle. CDR3 in DNA: TGTGCCAGCAGTGAAGGGTTTAACACTGAAGCTTTCTTT. Translated, it gives CASSEGFNTEAFF.

This rearrangement joins TRBV7-2 to TRBJ2-2; 7 nucleotides line up with TRBD1. This CDR3 region has 18 residues. The J segment lost 4 bases and the V segment lost 4 bases, leaving 15 bases of the junction unmatched. Germline CDR1 SGHTA, CDR2 FQGNSA. The CDR3 nucleotides read TGTGCCAGCAGCTCCCCCCGACAGGGCGGCTGGAGCACCGGGGAGCTGTTTTTT. It encodes CASSSPRQGGWSTGELFF.

The chain couples TRBV6-5 to TRBJ1-2; the D is unclear. Trimming took 6 bases from V and 5 from J, leaving 13 bases between them. This CDR3 comprises 13 residues. From germline, CDR1 is MNHEY and CDR2 SVGAGI. The CDR3 loop reads CASRQPGGYGYTF. Here the CDR3 DNA reads TGTGCCAGCAGACAGCCGGGTGGGTATGGCTACACCTTC.

The chain uses TRBV9 and TRBJ1-6; a weak D match, TRBD1 (6 bases). V lost 4 bases and J 9 bases, leaving 11 bases between the germline ends. CDR1 and CDR2 from the germline V gene are SGDLS and YYNGEE. The CDR3 is 13 amino acids. The CDR3 sequence: CASSLQGSSPLHF. DNA for the CDR3: TGTGCCAGCAGCCTACAGGGTTCTTCACCCCTCCACTTT.

The rearrangement links TRBV28 to TRBJ2-4; no firm D call. Trimming pared 1 base from V and 3 bases from J, leaving 16 bases between. This CDR3 is 17 amino acids long. Germline CDR1 and CDR2: MDHEN and SYDVKM. DNA for the CDR3: TGTGCCAGCAGTTTATTTGCACGGAACACAATCAAAAACATTCAGTACTTC. It codes for CASSLFARNTIKNIQYF.

V is TRBV10-3 and J is TRBJ2-3, with D possibly being TRBD2 (5 bases). The V and J ends lost 0 bases and 4 bases respectively, with 20 bases between them. This CDR3 has 18 amino acids. The V gene's germline CDR1 is ENHRY and CDR2 SYGVKD. For the CDR3, the DNA is TGTGCCATCAGTGAGTCGACTTTCACTAGTTCCTGGTCAGATACGCAGTATTTT. It codes for CAISESTFTSSWSDTQYF.

This clone was recorded once. This chain joins TRBV7-2 and TRBJ2-5; D is ambiguous. From germline, CDR1 is SGHTA and CDR2 FQGNSA. This CDR3 region has 13 residues. V lost 4 bases, J lost 4 bases, and 10 bases lay in between. CDR3 nucleotides: TGTGCCAGCAGCTCGGTCTGGGGAGAGACCCAGTACTTC. Translation: CASSSVWGETQYF.

The rearrangement uses TRBV18 and TRBJ2-7; maybe TRBD1 (6 bases). The CDR3 is 14 residues long. The V end was cut by 3 bases, the J end by 6 bases, with 15 bases between. The germline gives CDR1 KGHSH, CDR2 LQKENI. CDR3 sequence reads: CASSPPGTGFEQYF. The DNA for the CDR3 is TGTGCCAGCTCACCGCCCGGAACAGGGTTCGAGCAGTACTTC.

V is TRBV9 and J is TRBJ2-1; D gene unclear. This CDR3 region has 17 residues. V lost 4 bases and J 0 bases, leaving 17 bases between the germline ends. Looked up from germline, CDR1 is SGDLS and CDR2 is YYNGEE. CDR3 DNA: TGTGCCAGCAGCCCGAGAATTGTACCCAGCTCCTACAATGAGCAGTTCTTC. It codes for CASSPRIVPSSYNEQFF. The full variable domain, rest sourced from reference TRBV9 and TRBJ2-1, is DSGVTQTPKHLITATGQRVTLRCSPRSGDLSVYWYQQSLDQGLQFLIQYYNGEERAKGNILERFSAQQFPDLHSELNLSSLELGDSALYFCASSPRIVPSSYNEQFFGPGTRLTVL.

This clone came up a few times. This chain links TRBV7-9 with TRBJ1-1; 11 bases line up with TRBD1. Germline V lookup: CDR1 SEHNR, CDR2 FQNEAQ (reference sequence). The V gene end was trimmed by 8 bases and the J gene end by 3 bases; junction bases not matched to a gene: 5. The CDR3 runs to 14 residues. CDR3 amino acids: CASRGTGGDTEAFF. CDR3 DNA sequence: TGTGCCAGCCGCGGGACAGGGGGGGACACTGAAGCTTTCTTT.

The J gene is TRBJ2-1, the V gene TRBV4-1; TRBD2 agrees at 11 bases. V shed 2 bases, J shed 2 bases, and the junction held 2 bases outside the gene matches. Per the germline V gene, CDR1 is MGHRA and CDR2 is YSYEKL. This CDR3 spans 16 amino acids. The CDR3 here is CASSQFSGGAYNEQFF. The CDR3 DNA is TGCGCCAGCAGCCAATTTAGCGGGGGGGCCTACAATGAGCAGTTCTTC.

J is TRBJ2-5 and V is TRBV5-1; TRBD2 aligns across 12 bases. CDR1 is SGHRS, CDR2 YFSETQ, per germline. Trimming removed 4 bases from V and 5 bases from J; junction bases left unmatched: 6. The CDR3 loop spans 15 amino acids. The CDR3 DNA sequence: TGCGCCAGCAGCCGCGGACTAGCGGGGCGGGAGACCCAGTACTTC. It encodes CASSRGLAGRETQYF.